The 28 T cell receptor beta chains presented below share a single source sample, sequenced in a study of blood T cell repertoires in COVID-19 (dated by TCRdb to 2018 to 2020). The protocol used for the library was the immunoSEQ multiplex PCR assay. Sourced from immuneACCESS, this table was stored by TCRdb with only in-frame sequences that have V and J called. A share of the clones is absent; for the studies checked, an unresolved V gene accounts for under half, and the remainder has no known explanation. This sample has about 100,000 clones in its table, and around 85% of those were observed once. About 1.8% of the sample lies in the top ten. What was sequenced was peripheral blood. These receptor sequences come from a woman aged 70-85 years with active or convalescent COVID-19.

This chain connects TRBV28 to TRBJ1-6; tentative D call: TRBD1 (6 bases). Germline lookup yields CDR1 MDHEN and CDR2 SYDVKM. V was cut by 5 bases and J by 5 bases, with 10 bases left in between. This CDR3 is built from 14 residues. CDR3 in amino acids: CASSITGNNSPLHF. CDR3 DNA sequence: TGTGCCAGCAGTATTACAGGGAATAATTCACCCCTCCACTTT.

This clone was seen a few times. This chain links TRBV7-6 with TRBJ1-1, with D tentatively TRBD1 (5 bases). The germline V gene has CDR1 SGHVS and CDR2 FNYEAQ. Trimming cost V 5 bases and J 5 bases, with 18 bases left between them. The length of the CDR3 is 15 residues. CDR3 sequence: CASSAGGQGGTEAFF. As DNA, the CDR3 is TGTGCCAGCAGCGCGGGGGGTCAGGGCGGAACTGAAGCTTTCTTT.

This clone has only one observation. CDR3 region: CASSTAGTVLYGYTF. CDR3 bases: TGTGCCAGCAGCACCGCCGGGACAGTCCTCTATGGCTACACCTTC. The chain joins TRBV7-9 to TRBJ1-2, with 7 nucleotides matching TRBD1. Germline V gene sequence: CDR1 SEHNR, CDR2 FQNEAQ (reference sequence). V was pared by 5 bases and J by 4 bases, with 10 bases of the junction left unmatched. The CDR3 has 15 amino acids.

The chain couples TRBV18 to TRBJ2-3; TRBD2 aligns across 8 bases. The junction had 7 bases not matched to a gene; V was cut back by 0 bases and J by 2 bases. CDR1 and CDR2 (germline): KGHSH, LQKENI. This CDR3 is 17 amino acids long. Here the CDR3 reads CASSPPRLAGITDTQYF. CDR3 nucleotide sequence: TGTGCCAGCTCACCACCGAGGCTAGCGGGTATCACAGATACGCAGTATTTT. The complete variable domain, with remaining parts taken from reference TRBV18 and TRBJ2-3, reads NAGVMQNPRHLVRRRGQEARLRCSPMKGHSHVYWYRQLPEEGLKFMVYLQKENIIDESGMPKERFSAEFPKEGPSILRIQQVVRGDSAAYFCASSPPRLAGITDTQYFGPGTRLTVL.

This clone has ten or more counts. This chain joins TRBV19 and TRBJ2-7, with D possibly TRBD2 on 5 matching bases. The CDR3 runs to 13 residues. With 6 bases removed from V and 7 bases from J, the gap between germline ends came to 16 bases. Germline V lookup: CDR1 LNHDA, CDR2 SQIVND (reference sequence). Written as DNA, the CDR3 is TGTGCCAGTAGGGTTACGCAGTCGGGGGAGCAGTACTTC. The encoded protein is CASRVTQSGEQYF.

This chain joins TRBV28 and TRBJ1-2, with D tentatively TRBD1 (5 bases). Germline loops: CDR1 MDHEN, CDR2 SYDVKM. Trimming removed 1 base at V and 5 bases at J, with 14 bases between. The CDR3 runs to 15 residues. The CDR3 loop is CASSLSGEAGYGYTF. CDR3 DNA: TGTGCCAGCAGTTTATCGGGGGAGGCTGGGTATGGCTACACCTTC.

The V and J genes are TRBV5-1 and TRBJ1-1, with a weak D call TRBD1 (6 bases). V was trimmed by 3 bases and J by 0 bases, leaving 9 bases between them. The CDR3 spans 14 residues. CDR1 and CDR2 (germline): SGHRS, YFSETQ. The CDR3 sequence: CASSSQGVNTEAFF. DNA for the CDR3: TGCGCCAGCAGCTCACAGGGCGTGAACACTGAAGCTTTCTTT.

The V and J genes are TRBV9 and TRBJ2-5, with 12 bases that match TRBD2. Germline loops: CDR1 SGDLS, CDR2 YYNGEE. J gave up 5 bases and V 1 base, and 6 bases lay outside the gene matches. The CDR3 sequence is 16 residues long. CDR3 amino acids: CASSVSSGGAAETQYF. The CDR3 nucleotides read TGTGCCAGCAGCGTATCTAGCGGGGGGGCGGCGGAGACCCAGTACTTC.

V gene TRBV6-2 or TRBV6-3 combines with J gene TRBJ1-5; TRBD1 might be the D (6 bases). The ends were cut back, 7 bases at V and 3 bases at J, with 16 bases in the middle. The CDR3 length is 15 residues. The germline CDR1 and CDR2 sequences are MNHEY and SVGEGT. The CDR3 protein is CASISSGADNQPQHF. The CDR3 DNA sequence: TGTGCCAGCATTTCCTCGGGGGCAGACAATCAGCCCCAGCATTTT.

V usage is TRBV9 and J usage is TRBJ1-2, with 9 bases matching TRBD1. With 4 bases clipped from V and 2 bases from J, the junction kept 6 bases outside the gene matches. The CDR3 has 15 amino acids. Germline V gives CDR1 SGDLS, CDR2 YYNGEE. Written as DNA, the CDR3 is TGTGCCAGCAGCCACCCGGACAGGGGAAACTATGGCTACACCTTC. Encoded protein: CASSHPDRGNYGYTF. The variable domain in full, completed from reference TRBV9 and TRBJ1-2, reads DSGVTQTPKHLITATGQRVTLRCSPRSGDLSVYWYQQSLDQGLQFLIQYYNGEERAKGNILERFSAQQFPDLHSELNLSSLELGDSALYFCASSHPDRGNYGYTFGSGTRLTVV.

This clone occurred once. The chain carries TRBV4-3 and TRBJ2-1; 9 nucleotides match TRBD2. Per the germline V gene, CDR1 is LGHNA and CDR2 is YSLEER. This CDR3 contains 15 residues. The trim removed 0 bases at V and 6 bases at J, leaving 3 bases unmatched. The CDR3 is CASSQDGGGANEQFF. The CDR3, as DNA: TGCGCCAGCAGCCAAGATGGCGGGGGGGCCAATGAGCAGTTCTTC.

The chain employs TRBV2 and TRBJ2-3; D remains unclear. Trimming removed 2 bases from V and 5 bases from J, with 8 bases in between. The CDR3 extends over 13 amino acids. Germline CDR1 is SNHLY and CDR2 is FYNNEI. The CDR3: CASSELELDTQYF. The CDR3 region has the DNA TGTGCCAGCAGTGAACTCGAACTAGATACGCAGTATTTT. Combining the CDR3 with reference TRBV2 and TRBJ2-3 gives the whole variable domain EPEVTQTPSHQVTQMGQEVILRCVPISNHLYFYWYRQILGQKVEFLVSFYNNEISEKSEIFDDQFSVERPDGSNFTLKIRSTKLEDSAMYFCASSELELDTQYFGPGTRLTVL.

The chain uses TRBV6-5 and TRBJ1-1; D might be TRBD1 (6 bases). CDR3 length equals 15 residues. Between the trimmed V and J ends, which lost 8 bases and 1 base, there was a span of 17 bases. Germline-derived CDR1 and CDR2 are MNHEY and SVGAGI. CDR3 protein: CASGTTASGNTEAFF. The CDR3 nucleotides read TGTGCCAGCGGGACAACAGCGTCCGGGAACACTGAAGCTTTCTTT.

The chain has TRBV14 and TRBJ2-1; the match to TRBD2 covers 12 bases. Unmatched junction bases numbered 11, after V lost 6 bases and J lost 2 bases. CDR1 is SGHDN, CDR2 FVKESK, per germline. This CDR3 comprises 18 residues. The CDR3 DNA follows: TGTGCCAGCAGTCCGGATCGTACTAGCGGGAGGCCCTACAATGAGCAGTTCTTC. Translating it yields CASSPDRTSGRPYNEQFF.

In its sample, this clone was seen once. The rearrangement joins TRBV5-6 to TRBJ2-3; TRBD2 matches at 10 bases. Germline loops: CDR1 SGHDT, CDR2 YYEEEE. The CDR3 has 16 residues. After removal of 3 bases from V and 2 bases from J, the junction contained 6 bases not matched to a gene. The CDR3 sequence: CASSSGLADNTDTQYF. The CDR3 DNA sequence: TGTGCCAGCAGCTCCGGACTAGCGGATAACACAGATACGCAGTATTTT.

J is TRBJ2-7 and V is TRBV4-1; 10 bases agree with TRBD2. The V gene's germline CDR1 is MGHRA and CDR2 YSYEKL. J gave up 2 bases and V 0 bases, and 10 bases lay outside the gene matches. The CDR3 length is 18 residues. The CDR3 bases are TGCGCCAGCAGCCAAGATCCTAGCGGGGGCCCCAGGGCCTACGAGCAGTACTTC. Translated, it gives CASSQDPSGGPRAYEQYF.

This sequence joins TRBV30 and TRBJ2-5; D unclear. The germline V gene encodes CDR1 GTSNPN and CDR2 SVGIG (reference sequence). Trimming took 0 bases from V and 5 from J, leaving 7 bases between them. The CDR3 contains 12 residues. CDR3 sequence (DNA): TGTGCCTGGAGTGTGGGCAGTGAGACCCAGTACTTC. This encodes CAWSVGSETQYF.

The chain employs TRBV24-1 and TRBJ1-4; no clear D. V dropped 2 bases and J dropped 0 bases, with 3 bases sitting between them. The CDR3 is made up of 14 amino acids. From germline, CDR1 is KGHDR and CDR2 SFDVKD. The CDR3 is CATSDSATNEKLFF. The CDR3 nucleotides read TGTGCCACCAGTGATTCGGCAACTAATGAAAAACTGTTTTTT.

This clone has a single count. The chain uses TRBV10-2 and TRBJ2-1; the match to TRBD2 covers 11 bases. CDR1 is WSHSY and CDR2 is SAAADI in the germline V gene. V lost 1 base to trimming and J lost 7 bases; unmatched junction nucleotides: 3. The CDR3 sequence is 15 residues long. Written as DNA, the CDR3 is TGCGCCAGCAGTGAGTTTACTAGCGGGAGTAATGAGCAGTTCTTC. Translation: CASSEFTSGSNEQFF.

The chain is built from TRBV7-2 and TRBJ1-5, with unresolved D. V was trimmed by 3 bases and J by 5 bases, leaving 5 bases between them. The germline CDR1 and CDR2 sequences are SGHTA and FQGNSA. The CDR3 totals 12 residues. The CDR3 DNA reads as TGTGCCAGCAGCTTCAGCGATCAGCCCCAGCATTTT. Translating it yields CASSFSDQPQHF.

The chain recombines TRBV3-1 (or the pseudogene TRBV3-2) with TRBJ2-1, with no clear D. The CDR3 extends over 16 amino acids. Trimming took off 0 bases at V and 0 bases at J, with 9 bases between the two ends. Germline V gene sequence: CDR1 LGHDT, CDR2 YNNKEL (reference sequence). This chain's CDR3 is CASSQDGRSSYNEQFF. The CDR3 bases are TGTGCCAGCAGCCAAGATGGCCGCAGCTCCTACAATGAGCAGTTCTTC.

V is TRBV6-5 and J is TRBJ2-7; 9 nucleotides align to TRBD1. The CDR3 length is 14 residues. The V gene's germline CDR1 is MNHEY and CDR2 SVGAGI. V lost 4 bases and J lost 2; bases outside the gene matches: 3. CDR3: CASSLDRGPYEQYF. CDR3 nucleotide sequence: TGTGCCAGCAGTTTGGACAGGGGCCCCTACGAGCAGTACTTC.

The chain joins TRBV28 to TRBJ2-3, with TRBD2 matching over 10 bases. Looked up from germline, CDR1 is MDHEN and CDR2 is SYDVKM. CDR3 size: 14 residues. The V segment lost 2 bases and the J segment 7 bases; nucleotides outside the gene matches: 3. CDR3 nucleotides: TGTGCCAGCAGTTTAGGAGCGGGGGGGCATACGCAGTATTTT. This codes for CASSLGAGGHTQYF. Full variable domain (outside the CDR3, taken from reference TRBV28 and TRBJ2-3): DVKVTQSSRYLVKRTGEKVFLECVQDMDHENMFWYRQDPGLGLRLIYFSYDVKMKEKGDIPEGYSVSREKKERFSLILESASTNQTSMYLCASSLGAGGHTQYFGPGTRLTVL.

V is TRBV6-5 and J is TRBJ1-2; TRBD1 aligns across 9 bases. V lost 5 bases, J lost 8 bases, and 9 bases stayed unmatched. This CDR3 has 14 residues. Per the germline V gene, CDR1 is MNHEY and CDR2 is SVGAGI. CDR3 DNA: TGTGCCAGCAGTACGACCGGGACAGGGACGGGCTACACCTTC. It codes for CASSTTGTGTGYTF.

The DNA for the CDR3 is TGCGCCAGCACGGGACTAGCGGGCACAGATACGCAGTATTTT. Its protein product is CASTGLAGTDTQYF. V and J are TRBV5-1 and TRBJ2-3; TRBD2 agrees at 11 bases. The V and J ends lost 6 bases and 1 base, in that order; junction bases with no gene match: 1. Germline lookup yields CDR1 SGHRS and CDR2 YFSETQ. The CDR3 has 14 residues.

This clone was recorded only once. The V and J genes are TRBV4-2 and TRBJ1-3, with unresolved D. Germline CDR1 LGHNA, CDR2 YNFKEQ. V lost 0 bases and J 1 base, leaving 22 bases between the germline ends. This CDR3 region has 20 residues. The CDR3 protein is CASSQDLGQRILKSGNTIYF. The CDR3 bases are TGTGCCAGCAGCCAAGATTTAGGTCAGAGGATCTTAAAATCTGGAAACACCATATATTTT.

This chain connects TRBV9 to TRBJ2-5; 8 bases map to TRBD2. This CDR3 contains 15 residues. Germline CDR1 reads SGDLS; CDR2 reads YYNGEE. After removal of 4 bases from V and 5 bases from J, the junction contained 10 bases not matched to a gene. The CDR3: CASSPREGGYETQYF. The CDR3 bases are TGTGCCAGCAGCCCCCGGGAGGGGGGTTACGAGACCCAGTACTTC.

The V call is TRBV24-1, the J call TRBJ2-1, with no clear D. V shed 2 bases and J shed 1 base, with 11 bases lying between them. CDR1 is KGHDR and CDR2 is SFDVKD in the germline V gene. The CDR3 loop spans 16 amino acids. CDR3 sequence: CATSDSGIWSYNEQFF. The CDR3 DNA reads TGTGCCACCAGTGATTCTGGCATCTGGTCCTACAATGAGCAGTTCTTC.